This passage covers 15 T cell receptor beta chains from one sample sequenced in a study of cytomegalovirus exposure and HLA in healthy donors. PCR employed 60 Vbeta and 13 Jbeta primers. Here immunoSEQ multiplex PCR was the method, and the copy in TCRdb shows in-frame clones only, minus some. The sample spans approximately 120,000 clones; the ten largest clones claim 2%. Sequencing was carried out using PBMCs. The receptors originated from an older woman in good health and CMV-seronegative.

V is TRBV6-1 and J is TRBJ2-1; 7 nucleotides agree with TRBD2. V was pared by 7 bases and J by 0 bases, with 6 bases of the junction left unmatched. This CDR3 comprises 15 residues. CDR1 MNHNS and CDR2 SASEGT come from the germline V gene. In DNA form, the CDR3 reads TGTGCCAGCATAACTTCGGGGGGCTCCTACAATGAGCAGTTCTTC. Residues: CASITSGGSYNEQFF.

This chain connects TRBV18 to TRBJ2-7, with a possible D match to TRBD2 (7 bases). The germline V gene encodes CDR1 KGHSH and CDR2 LQKENI. CDR3 size: 14 residues. Trimming took off 2 bases at V and 7 bases at J, with 15 bases between the two ends. The CDR3 DNA sequence: TGTGCCAGCTCACCATTGGCGGGGGCGGCGGAGCAGTACTTC. It yields the protein CASSPLAGAAEQYF.

The chain links TRBV9 to TRBJ2-2; 10 bases are a match to TRBD1. Trimming cost V 4 bases and J 4 bases; bases outside gene matches: 4. The CDR3 consists of 15 residues. CDR1 SGDLS and CDR2 YYNGEE come from the germline V gene. The CDR3 is CASSPGQGVTGELFF. CDR3 DNA: TGTGCCAGCAGCCCCGGACAGGGGGTCACCGGGGAGCTGTTTTTT.

J is TRBJ1-2 and V is TRBV19, with D possibly TRBD1 on 6 matching bases. The CDR3 consists of 13 residues. Germline CDR1 and CDR2: LNHDA and SQIVND (reference sequence). The germline V and J ends were trimmed by 10 bases and 2 bases, with 14 bases remaining between them. The CDR3 protein is CATSDRANYGYTF. In DNA, the CDR3 is TGTGCCACTTCGGACAGAGCGAACTATGGCTACACCTTC.

The chain couples TRBV10-1 to TRBJ2-2, with 10 bases identical to TRBD2. Germline-derived CDR1 and CDR2 are WNHNN and SYGVQD (reference sequence). This CDR3 spans 14 amino acids. Trimming cost V 4 bases and J 6 bases; bases outside gene matches: 2. Here the CDR3 DNA reads TGCGCCAGCAGTGCACTAGCGGGACCCGGGGAGCTGTTTTTT. Translated: CASSALAGPGELFF.

This sequence joins TRBV10-3 and TRBJ2-1; 11 bases map to TRBD2. The V gene end was trimmed by 10 bases and the J gene end by 3 bases; junction bases not matched to a gene: 5. There are 14 residues in the CDR3. Germline lookup yields CDR1 ENHRY and CDR2 SYGVKD. CDR3 DNA: TGTGCCACTGTTCTAGCGGGGGGCTACAATGAGCAGTTCTTC. As protein: CATVLAGGYNEQFF.

The chain couples TRBV11-2 to TRBJ1-6, with 7 nucleotides matching TRBD1. After removal of 6 bases from V and 7 bases from J, the junction contained 15 bases not matched to a gene. CDR1 SGHAT and CDR2 FQNNGV come from the germline V gene. The CDR3 has 17 amino acids. CDR3 nucleotides: TGTGCCAGCAGATCGCCCGGGTGGGGGACAGAAAATTCACCCCTCCACTTT. It yields the protein CASRSPGWGTENSPLHF. Supplemented by reference TRBV11-2 and TRBJ1-6, the full variable domain reads EAGVAQSPRYKIIEKRQSVAFWCNPISGHATLYWYQQILGQGPKLLIQFQNNGVVDDSQLPKDRFSAERLKGVDSTLKIQPAKLEDSAVYLCASRSPGWGTENSPLHFGNGTRLTVT.

V gene TRBV5-4 combines with J gene TRBJ1-2; D is possibly TRBD1 (5 bases). CDR1 is SGHNT and CDR2 is YYREEE in the germline V gene (reference sequence). V was trimmed by 2 bases and J by 7 bases, leaving 15 bases between them. The CDR3 has 14 residues. CDR3 loop: CASSLSQGRGGYTF. CDR3 bases: TGTGCCAGCAGCTTAAGCCAGGGTAGGGGTGGCTACACCTTC.

The rearrangement joins TRBV30 to TRBJ2-5, with a tentative D call TRBD2 (5 bases). This CDR3 comprises 11 residues. The germline CDR1 and CDR2 sequences are GTSNPN and SVGIG (reference sequence). CDR3 DNA: TGTGCTTGCGGGTTTCAAGAGACCCAGTACTTC. This translates into CACGFQETQYF.

The rearrangement joins TRBV7-9 to TRBJ1-5; possible D gene TRBD1, 5 bases. The CDR3 spans 15 residues. Germline V CDR1 and CDR2: SEHNR, FQNEAQ (reference sequence). V gave up 5 bases and J gave up 1 base, with 12 bases separating them. In DNA, the CDR3 is TGTGCCAGCAGCGGCGGGGCGGCAAGCAATCAGCCCCAGCATTTT. Its protein is CASSGGAASNQPQHF.

The V gene is TRBV9, the J gene TRBJ1-1; 10 nucleotides align to TRBD1. The CDR3 covers 16 residues. J was trimmed by 5 bases and V by 4 bases; bases with no gene match: 11. CDR1 SGDLS and CDR2 YYNGEE come from the germline V gene. The CDR3 bases are TGTGCCAGCAGCCACGGAGGGGACAGGGGATTGACTGAAGCTTTCTTT. Encoded protein: CASSHGGDRGLTEAFF.

The chain links TRBV4-1 to TRBJ2-5, with a tentative D call TRBD2 (7 bases). The CDR3 length is 15 residues. Germline-derived CDR1 and CDR2 are MGHRA and YSYEKL. Trimming removed 5 bases at V and 5 bases at J, with 18 bases between. CDR3 bases: TGCGCCAGCAGCAGAATACGGGGGGCCAGGGAGACCCAGTACTTC. Amino acid sequence: CASSRIRGARETQYF.

The V gene is TRBV25-1, the J gene TRBJ2-7; 10 nucleotides agree with TRBD1. The V and J ends lost 4 bases and 4 bases, in that order; junction bases with no gene match: 1. The CDR3 sequence is 13 residues long. The germline V gene encodes CDR1 MGHDK and CDR2 SYGVNS. DNA for the CDR3: TGTGCCAGCAGTGGGACAGGGGGGTACGAGCAGTACTTC. It is translated as CASSGTGGYEQYF.

J is TRBJ2-1 and V is TRBV11-3; 9 nucleotides agree with TRBD1. The length of the CDR3 is 14 residues. The J segment lost 9 bases and the V segment lost 5 bases, leaving 8 bases of the junction unmatched. The germline V gene has CDR1 SGHNT and CDR2 YENEEA. The chain's CDR3 is CASSRGTGRSEQFF. Written as DNA, the CDR3 is TGTGCCAGCAGCCGAGGGACAGGGAGGAGTGAGCAGTTCTTC.

The chain combines TRBV7-2 with TRBJ2-3; no definite D call. The CDR3 has 11 amino acids. Between the trimmed V and J ends, which lost 6 bases and 7 bases, there was a span of 8 bases. Germline V gives CDR1 SGHTA, CDR2 FQGNSA. DNA for the CDR3: TGTGCCAGCAGATTCCATCATACGCAGTATTTT. It codes for CASRFHHTQYF. Variable domain in full (rest from reference TRBV7-2 and TRBJ2-3): GAGVSQSPSNKVTEKGKDVELRCDPISGHTALYWYRQSLGQGLEFLIYFQGNSAPDKSGLPSDRFSAERTGGSVSTLTIQRTQQEDSAVYLCASRFHHTQYFGPGTRLTVL.